One and the same sample provided the 28 T cell receptor beta chains below, sequenced in a study of response to subunit inactivated influenza vaccine. TCRdb fed the RT-PCR reads into MiXCR, producing one record per CDR3 protein. This table has about 540,000 distinct CDR3 sequences, 20% to 25% appearing once. The sample was also reused in another study, on T cells expressing NK-cell markers. That work adds: Generation of TCR beta cDNA was performed by 5'RACE template switching incorporating UMIs.

Here the sequenced sample was CD4+ T cells sorted from PBMCs, taken 11 to 12 days after vaccination. The receptors here all came from a man aged 50 or older who received an inactivated influenza vaccine.

This clonotype occurred a few times. J is TRBJ2-3 and V is TRBV6-1, with D uncertain. With 7 bases removed from V and 3 bases from J, the gap between germline ends came to 14 bases. This CDR3 comprises 14 residues. Germline values: CDR1 MNHNS, CDR2 SASEGT. As DNA, the CDR3 is TGTGCCAGCATGGCCTACGGAGCTACAGATACGCAGTATTTT. It translates to CASMAYGATDTQYF.

J is TRBJ1-2 and V is TRBV11-1; D gene unclear. This CDR3 contains 14 residues. Per the germline V gene, CDR1 is SGHAT and CDR2 is FQDESV (reference sequence). Trimming took 4 bases from V and 3 from J, leaving 12 bases between them. For the CDR3, the DNA is TGTGCCAGCAGCTCTCGGAACTCGGACTATGGCTACACCTTC. It specifies CASSSRNSDYGYTF.

This clonotype was seen a few times. The rearrangement joins TRBV7-2 to TRBJ1-1; the D is unclear. V was trimmed by 5 bases and J by 0 bases, leaving 10 bases between them. Germline V gives CDR1 SGHTA, CDR2 FQGNSA. The CDR3 extends over 14 amino acids. CDR3 DNA: TGTGCCAGCAGCCGAGGCACCATGAACACTGAAGCTTTCTTT. Amino acids: CASSRGTMNTEAFF.

J is TRBJ2-1 and V is TRBV11-3; D uncertain. The V gene lost 7 bases and the J gene lost 10 bases, with 20 bases spanning the gap. CDR3 size: 14 residues. Germline assignment: CDR1 SGHNT and CDR2 YENEEA. CDR3 DNA sequence: TGTGCCAGCACCAACCCTCATTGGGCTTACGAGCAGTTCTTC. Protein product: CASTNPHWAYEQFF. Full variable domain (missing parts from reference TRBV11-3 and TRBJ2-1): EAGVVQSPRYKIIEKKQPVAFWCNPISGHNTLYWYLQNLGQGPELLIRYENEEAVDDSQLPKDRFSAERLKGVDSTLKIQPAELGDSAVYLCASTNPHWAYEQFFGPGTRLTVL.

V and J are TRBV5-6 and TRBJ2-5; the D gene is possibly TRBD2 (5 bases). Germline values: CDR1 SGHDT, CDR2 YYEEEE. The germline V and J ends were trimmed by 3 bases and 5 bases, with 17 bases remaining between them. The CDR3 sequence is 15 residues long. CDR3 nucleotides: TGTGCCAGCAGCTCCAAGCGCCTAGCCCGGGAGACCCAGTACTTC. Its translation: CASSSKRLARETQYF.

The V gene is TRBV2, the J gene TRBJ2-1, with no clear D. This CDR3 comprises 13 residues. V was trimmed by 5 bases and J by 6 bases, leaving 11 bases between them. Germline assignment: CDR1 SNHLY and CDR2 FYNNEI. The CDR3 DNA follows: TGTGCCAGCAGTTCCTTGACTGGCAATGAGCAGTTCTTC. Protein: CASSSLTGNEQFF.

The CDR3 sequence is CATSGHRGSKETQYF. The CDR3 nucleotides read TGTGCCACCAGCGGACACAGGGGTTCGAAAGAGACCCAGTACTTC. The V gene is TRBV15, the J gene TRBJ2-5; 7 bases line up with TRBD1. V shed 5 bases and J 3 bases; nucleotides not matched to a gene: 9. This CDR3 has 15 residues. The germline gives CDR1 LNHNV, CDR2 YYDKDF (reference sequence).

The chain has TRBV7-6 and TRBJ1-3; no clear D. V lost 2 bases, J lost 3 bases, and 8 bases lay in between. The V gene's germline CDR1 is SGHVS and CDR2 FNYEAQ. The length of the CDR3 is 14 residues. The CDR3 loop reads CASSLLGVGNTIYF. The CDR3 nucleotides are TGTGCCAGCAGCTTACTTGGGGTTGGAAACACCATATATTTT. The whole variable domain, remainder taken from reference TRBV7-6 and TRBJ1-3, is GAGVSQSPRYKVTKRGQDVALRCDPISGHVSLYWYRQALGQGPEFLTYFNYEAQQDKSGLPNDRFSAERPEGSISTLTIQRTEQRDSAMYRCASSLLGVGNTIYFGEGSWLTVV.

The rearrangement uses TRBV20-1 and TRBJ1-2; D gene unclear. Per germline, CDR1 DFQATT and CDR2 SNEGSKA (reference sequence). CDR3 length: 13 amino acids. Trimming took off 0 bases at V and 1 base at J, with 6 bases between the two ends. CDR3 amino acids: CSARDAVNYGYTF. The CDR3 DNA is TGCAGTGCTAGAGATGCTGTTAACTATGGCTACACCTTC.

This clonotype was seen more than once but under ten times. The CDR3 does not end in the conserved phenylalanine or tryptophan, so this is likely a read error. The DNA is left out, because the CDR3 cannot be placed on it with certainty; the CDR3 is given as TCRdb lists it. The V call is TRBV20-1, the J call TRBJ1-1. Germline loops: CDR1 DFQATT, CDR2 SNEGSKA (reference sequence). From its first to its last residue, the CDR3 has 12 amino acids. CDR3 sequence reads: CSARAVSLWPRI.

The CDR3 is CASSLIERGHEQFF. The CDR3 DNA follows: TGTGCCAGCAGCCTAATCGAGAGGGGACATGAGCAGTTCTTC. V is TRBV7-2 and J is TRBJ2-1; D is tentatively TRBD1 or TRBD2 (5 bases each). V shed 5 bases and J shed 8 bases, with 16 bases lying between them. The CDR3 length is 14 residues. Per the germline V gene, CDR1 is SGHTA and CDR2 is FQGNSA.

The J gene is TRBJ2-6, the V gene TRBV6-5, with 7 positions matching TRBD1. The J segment lost 3 bases and the V segment lost 0 bases, leaving 11 bases of the junction unmatched. Germline CDR1 MNHEY, CDR2 SVGAGI. The CDR3 is 19 amino acids. CDR3 sequence (DNA): TGTGCCAGCAGTTACTCGGGTACCCGCACAGGGGATGGGGCCAACGTCCTGACTTTC. This sequence encodes CASSYSGTRTGDGANVLTF.

This chain links TRBV7-9 with TRBJ2-7; D unclear. CDR1 SEHNR and CDR2 FQNEAQ come from the germline V gene (reference sequence). The V end was cut by 3 bases, the J end by 0 bases, with 9 bases between. CDR3 length: 14 residues. The CDR3 sequence is CASSFAPGSYEQYF. CDR3 in DNA: TGTGCCAGCAGCTTCGCTCCGGGCTCCTACGAGCAGTACTTC.

This clonotype has more than one count but fewer than ten. This sequence joins TRBV4-3 and TRBJ1-1, with D possibly matching TRBD1 (5 bases). Germline CDR1 LGHNA, CDR2 YSLEER. This CDR3 region has 15 residues. Trimming removed 0 bases from V and 4 bases from J, with 12 bases in between. CDR3 sequence reads: CASSQDTQGATEAFF. CDR3 bases: TGCGCCAGCAGCCAAGATACCCAGGGAGCCACTGAAGCTTTCTTT.

In its sample, this clonotype was seen a few times. The rearrangement joins TRBV5-5 to TRBJ1-5; D not certain. The CDR3 is 13 residues long. Per germline, CDR1 SGHKS and CDR2 YYEKEE (reference sequence). Deletions cut 0 bases from V and 5 bases from J, with 6 bases between. The CDR3 bases are TGTGCCAGCAGCTTGGGGCCAGATCAGCCCCAGCATTTT. This sequence encodes CASSLGPDQPQHF.

V and J are TRBV20-1 and TRBJ2-7, with D maybe TRBD1 (6 bases). This CDR3 comprises 15 residues. Germline CDR1 DFQATT, CDR2 SNEGSKA (reference sequence). Trimming stripped 3 bases from V and 5 bases from J, with 20 bases between. CDR3 sequence (DNA): TGCAGTGCTAGGAATCCTTATACAGGGCGGAACGAGCAGTACTTC. Translating it yields CSARNPYTGRNEQYF.

This clonotype showed up just a few times. This chain uses TRBV7-2 with TRBJ1-1; D is perhaps TRBD1 (5 bases). The V gene lost 2 bases and the J gene lost 9 bases, with 13 bases spanning the gap. Germline assignment: CDR1 SGHTA and CDR2 FQGNSA. The CDR3 runs to 13 residues. As DNA, the CDR3 is TGTGCCAGCAGCTTAAATTCGAGGGGAAAAGCTTTCTTT. Its protein is CASSLNSRGKAFF.

J is TRBJ1-1 and V is TRBV12-3 or TRBV12-4; D call uncertain. Trimming pared 7 bases from V and 4 bases from J, leaving 16 bases between. This CDR3 has 14 residues. The DNA of the CDR3 is TGTGCCAGCACCCTAACGGCGCGGGGCACTGAAGCTTTCTTT. Translating it yields CASTLTARGTEAFF.

The gene calls are TRBV2 and TRBJ2-4; perhaps TRBD2 as D (5 bases). The CDR3 runs to 16 residues. The ends were cut back, 6 bases at V and 7 bases at J, with 22 bases in the middle. Germline V lookup: CDR1 SNHLY, CDR2 FYNNEI. This CDR3 is CASRALQDPPGNIQYF. Written as DNA, the CDR3 is TGTGCCAGCAGGGCACTGCAAGATCCACCGGGGAACATTCAGTACTTC.

V and J are TRBV6-2 or TRBV6-3 and TRBJ2-2; D may be TRBD1 (6 bases). The CDR3 is made up of 14 amino acids. Trimming left V 6 bases short and J 3 bases short, with 11 bases between. The germline CDR1 and CDR2 sequences are MNHEY and SVGEGT. CDR3 sequence (DNA): TGTGCCAGCAGGACACAGGGTCACACCGGGGAGCTGTTTTTT. It translates to CASRTQGHTGELFF.

V and J are TRBV7-3 and TRBJ1-6; no firm D call. CDR3 length: 13 amino acids. V was shortened by 5 bases and J by 5 bases, with 7 bases between the two germline ends. Germline V gene data show CDR1 as SGHTA and CDR2 as FQGTGA. CDR3 DNA: TGTGCCAGCAGCCCGGGTCATAATTCACCCCTCCACTTT. This encodes CASSPGHNSPLHF.

This clonotype was counted once. J is TRBJ1-1 and V is TRBV11-2, with 8 bases that match TRBD1. J lost 3 bases, V lost 6 bases, and 12 bases had no gene match. The germline CDR1 and CDR2 sequences are SGHAT and FQNNGV. The CDR3 contains 16 residues. CDR3 coding DNA: TGTGCCAGCAGAAAGATCAGGGGGCCGGCGCACACTGAAGCTTTCTTT. Translating it yields CASRKIRGPAHTEAFF.

V usage is TRBV7-9 and J usage is TRBJ2-6; no firm D call. In germline, CDR1 is SEHNR, CDR2 FQNEAQ (reference sequence). The CDR3 loop spans 14 amino acids. The V end lost 4 bases, the J end lost 3 bases, and 7 bases lay between the germline ends. As DNA, the CDR3 is TGTGCCAGCAGCTCCCCCAATGGGGCCAACGTCCTGACTTTC. It is translated as CASSSPNGANVLTF. The whole variable domain, filled in from reference TRBV7-9 and TRBJ2-6, reads DTGVSQNPRHKITKRGQNVTFRCDPISEHNRLYWYRQTLGQGPEFLTYFQNEAQLEKSRLLSDRFSAERPKGSFSTLEIQRTEQGDSAMYLCASSSPNGANVLTFGAGSRLTVL.

This clonotype was found a few times. V usage is TRBV6-5 and J usage is TRBJ2-3; 7 bases line up with TRBD1. V shed 0 bases, J shed 4 bases, and the junction held 7 bases outside the gene matches. Looked up from germline, CDR1 is MNHEY and CDR2 is SVGAGI. The CDR3 covers 16 residues. This CDR3 reads CASSYSDRERADTQYF. Here the CDR3 DNA reads TGTGCCAGCAGTTACTCCGACAGGGAAAGGGCAGATACGCAGTATTTT.

A note on this clonotype: One end of the junction varies from germline; a read error may be responsible. The chain links TRBV28 to TRBJ2-3, with D uncertain. CDR1 MDHEN and CDR2 SYDVKM come from the germline V gene. CDR3 length: 11 residues. CDR3 coding DNA: TGTGCCAGCAGTTTAGGAGATACGCAGTGTTTT. Translation: CASSLGDTQCF.

This clonotype was detected only a few times. The chain links TRBV29-1 to TRBJ2-3; weak D call: TRBD2 (6 bases). The CDR3 extends over 13 amino acids. The germline V gene has CDR1 SQVTM and CDR2 ANQGSEA. V was cut by 5 bases and J by 3 bases, with 12 bases left in between. For the CDR3, the DNA is TGCAGCGTTCCGGAGGGGCAGACAGATACGCAGTATTTT. The encoded protein is CSVPEGQTDTQYF.

The gene calls are TRBV7-2 and TRBJ1-2; 9 bases map to TRBD1. Germline V gene data show CDR1 as SGHTA and CDR2 as FQGNSA. Trimming cost V 5 bases and J 4 bases; bases outside gene matches: 11. The CDR3 has 16 amino acids. CDR3 DNA sequence: TGTGCCAGCAGCGCGGGTGGACAGGGGACCTCCTATGGCTACACCTTC. Encoded protein: CASSAGGQGTSYGYTF. Full variable domain (remainder filled in from reference TRBV7-2 and TRBJ1-2): GAGVSQSPSNKVTEKGKDVELRCDPISGHTALYWYRQSLGQGLEFLIYFQGNSAPDKSGLPSDRFSAERTGGSVSTLTIQRTQQEDSAVYLCASSAGGQGTSYGYTFGSGTRLTVV.

In its sample, this clonotype was seen once. The CDR3 bases are TGTGCCAGCAGCGTAGATGGACAGGGGCCCGGGGAGCTGTTTTTT. Its translation: CASSVDGQGPGELFF. The genes are TRBV9 and TRBJ2-2; 9 bases fit TRBD1. The V and J ends lost 0 bases and 6 bases, in that order; junction bases with no gene match: 3. The CDR3 is 15 residues long. CDR1 and CDR2 (germline): SGDLS, YYNGEE.